This T cell receptor beta chain was identified in a study of response to subunit inactivated influenza vaccine. TCRdb re-called the RT-PCR reads with MiXCR, one entry per CDR3 protein. This sample carries about 650,000 distinct CDR3 sequences, roughly 14% of them seen once, and the ten largest clones take about 9.9%. This clonotype was counted only a few times. The length of the CDR3 is 13 residues. With 2 bases removed from V and 9 bases from J, the gap between germline ends came to 11 bases. Sample: PBMCs from blood, taken less than 13 days after vaccination. The receptor was isolated from a man aged 50-59 years who received an inactivated influenza vaccine. The J gene is TRBJ2-1, the V gene TRBV12-3 or TRBV12-4; D unresolved. CDR3 coding DNA: TGTGCCAGCAGTTTACTACTATCGGGTGAGCAGTTCTTC. Translating gives CASSLLLSGEQFF.